These 5 T cell receptor beta chains came from one sample sequenced in a study of T cells expressing NK-cell markers. After re-calling the 5' RACE reads, TCRdb lists one entry per CDR3 protein, DNA absent. Its table records some 340,000 distinct CDR3 sequences. The material sequenced was blood T cells: a sorted CD56 or NKG2C T cell subset, CD4+ or CD8+ T cells, or bulk PBMC T cells (not recorded which). The receptor set was obtained from a man between 18 and 69 years old in good health.

J is TRBJ2-1 and V is TRBV2; TCRdb's assignment of TRBD1 cannot be checked, as there is no DNA. The CDR3 is 12 amino acids. The germline CDR1 and CDR2 sequences are SNHLY and FYNNEI. This CDR3 is CASRKGGGKQFF.

The chain uses TRBV2 and TRBJ2-6. Germline V gives CDR1 SNHLY, CDR2 FYNNEI. The CDR3 has 12 residues. This CDR3 reads CASMPGPNVLTF.

The chain couples TRBV2 to TRBJ1-2. The CDR3 length is 12 residues. CDR1 is SNHLY, CDR2 FYNNEI, per germline. CDR3 sequence reads: CASSLYGYGYTF.

This chain uses TRBV2 with TRBJ1-1; checking the TCRdb D call of TRBD1 is not possible without DNA. Germline loops: CDR1 SNHLY, CDR2 FYNNEI. There are 18 residues in the CDR3. This CDR3 reads CASSEGPGQGGMNTEAFF.

The CDR3 here is CAIRSTEGSYEQYF. The chain has TRBV10-3 and TRBJ2-7; TCRdb indicates TRBD1, and absent DNA this call remains unverified. CDR1 and CDR2 (germline): ENHRY, SYGVKD. The CDR3 extends over 14 amino acids.